The rows below give T cell receptor beta chains drawn from one sample of a study of post-analysis software for immune sequencing data. Using its own MiXCR run on the PCR reads, TCRdb lists one record per CDR3 protein. The sample has approximately 400,000 distinct CDR3 sequences, 30% to 45% seen once; the top ten hold roughly 13%. Sample: blood. The source of these receptors is a girl aged 10 to 17 with multiple sclerosis. Both conserved end residues are part of each CDR3. D genes are given only for firm matches. Not every row has a clone size; where given, it reads once, few, many or a size class.

d_call j_call v_call clone_size cdr3_nt cdr3_aa
TRBD2 TRBJ2-7 TRBV27 NA TGTGCCAGCAGTTTGACTAGCGGGGTCTACGAGCAGTACTTC CASSLTSGVYEQYF
TRBD2 TRBJ2-3 TRBV11-2 few TGTGCCAGCAGCCTCCTTAGCGGGGGGGCCCTCGCAGATACGCAGTATTTT CASSLLSGGALADTQYF
NA TRBJ2-3 TRBV12-3/TRBV12-4 few TGTGCCAGCTCACCGGACCGCGATACGCAGTATTTT CASSPDRDTQYF
NA TRBJ1-2 TRBV12-3/TRBV12-4 few TGTGCCAGCAGTGCTCACAGGGCTGGCTACACCTTC CASSAHRAGYTF
TRBD1 TRBJ1-2 TRBV20-1 NA TGCAGTGCTAGACAACCGGGACAGGGGGCGCGGGGCTACACCTTC CSARQPGQGARGYTF
TRBD1 TRBJ2-7 TRBV6-6 NA TGTGCCAGCAGGGGACCGGACAGGGGAGGCAACGAGCAGTACTTC CASRGPDRGGNEQYF
NA TRBJ2-5 TRBV6-5 NA TGTGCCAGCCCTCCTACCCACGGTGGATGGGGGACCCAGTACTTC CASPPTHGGWGTQYF
NA TRBJ1-2 TRBV20-1 NA TGCAGTGCTAGAATCCCCCGGGGGAACTATGGCTACACCTTC CSARIPRGNYGYTF
TRBD1 TRBJ2-1 TRBV15 few TGTGCCACCAGCAGTGGACAGGGACCCGTTTTCAATGAGCAGTTCTTC CATSSGQGPVFNEQFF
TRBD2 TRBJ2-5 TRBV9 few TGTGCCAGCAGCGTAGGAAGCCTAGCGGGGAAAGAGACCCAGTACTTC CASSVGSLAGKETQYF
NA TRBJ2-1 TRBV27 few TGTGCCAGCAGTCATTATCGGACTACCCTTTACAATGAGCAGTTCTTC CASSHYRTTLYNEQFF
TRBD1 TRBJ1-1 TRBV5-1 NA TGCGCCAGCAGCTTGGAGGGGGCAGGCACTGAAGCTTTCTTT CASSLEGAGTEAFF
NA TRBJ2-7 TRBV30 few TGTGCCTGGAGCGCGGGGGCGCTTGACGAGCAGTACTTC CAWSAGALDEQYF
TRBD2 TRBJ2-1 TRBV20-1 NA TGCAGTGCTCACGGACTAGCGGGGGGGAACAATGAGCAGTTCTTC CSAHGLAGGNNEQFF
NA TRBJ2-5 TRBV29-1 few TGCAGCGTGAACACGTGGCAGTCCCAAGAGACCCAGTACTTC CSVNTWQSQETQYF
NA TRBJ1-4 TRBV20-1 NA TGCAGTGCTAGAGATCGCGCTACAACTAATGAAAAACTGTTTTTT CSARDRATTNEKLFF
TRBD1 TRBJ1-5 TRBV20-1 NA TGCAGTGCTAGGGTCACAGGGGGAGGTCAGCCCCAGCATTTT CSARVTGGGQPQHF
NA TRBJ2-3 TRBV29-1 few TGCAGCGTCCGCGGGACATACACAGATACGCAGTATTTT CSVRGTYTDTQYF
TRBD1 TRBJ1-6 TRBV7-8 NA TGTGCCAGCAGCGGCCGGGACAGTATAGATTCACCCCTCCACTTT CASSGRDSIDSPLHF
TRBD2 TRBJ2-5 TRBV7-2 NA TGTGCCAGCAGCTGGACTAGCGGGGTTTACAATCAGCAGTACTTC CASSWTSGVYNQQYF
NA TRBJ1-2 TRBV20-1 NA TGCAGTGCTAGAGATGGTCCGGCTGATGGCTATGGCTACACCTTC CSARDGPADGYGYTF
NA TRBJ1-2 TRBV6-1 NA TGTGCCAGCGGGGTTTACTATGGCTACACCTTC CASGVYYGYTF
NA TRBJ2-7 TRBV5-1 many TGCGCCAGCAGCCTTGCAGGGTTTTTGGCCTACGAGCAGTACTTC CASSLAGFLAYEQYF
NA TRBJ2-1 TRBV27 NA TGTGCCAGCCGGGTGCAGGGGATTCTGAATGAGCAGTTCTTC CASRVQGILNEQFF
NA TRBJ1-2 TRBV2 few TGTGCCAGCAGTGTACTAGAGCAAAACTATGGCTACACCTTC CASSVLEQNYGYTF
NA TRBJ2-4 TRBV6-2/TRBV6-3 NA TGTGCCAGCAGCCCGCCCCAGGGGCAGAAACCAACCAAAAACATTCAGTACTTC CASSPPQGQKPTKNIQYF